One sample yielded the 3 T cell receptor beta chains listed below, sequenced in a study of human T cells and chemical hapten exposure. Noted time point: pre-sensitization, week 0. Treatment indicated: therapeutic diphenylcyclopropenone sensitization with weekly scalp DPC. TCRdb re-derived calls from the RACE reads in MiXCR, one entry per CDR3 protein. This table holds approximately 260,000 distinct CDR3 sequences, almost 8% found once. This material consisted of whole blood, taken in connection with sensitization to the hapten diphenylcyclopropenone (DPC). The source of these receptors is a man aged 18 to 30 with alopecia areata. Some clones in this sample may be carry-over from other donors' samples.

This clonotype was seen only a few times. An end of the junction does not agree with germline; a read error may underlie this. This chain connects TRBV4-3 to TRBJ1-1; a weak D match, TRBD1 (6 bases). The germline V gene encodes CDR1 LGHNA and CDR2 YSLEER. CDR3 size: 16 residues. The CDR3 region is CANSSGVGAMNTEAFF. In DNA form, the CDR3 reads TGCGCCAACAGCTCAGGGGTCGGGGCTATGAACACTGAAGCTTTCTTT.

The chain has TRBV25-1 and TRBJ1-1; D ambiguous. The CDR3 is 15 residues long. CDR1 is MGHDK, CDR2 SYGVNS, per germline. With 1 base removed from V and 4 bases from J, the gap between germline ends came to 13 bases. The CDR3 is CASSEFSLKGTEAFF. CDR3 bases: TGTGCCAGCAGTGAATTCAGCCTAAAGGGCACTGAAGCTTTCTTT.

The chain joins TRBV11-1 to TRBJ1-2, with 11 bases matching TRBD1. CDR3 length: 16 amino acids. Unmatched junction bases numbered 8, after V lost 5 bases and J lost 3 bases. Germline loops: CDR1 SGHAT, CDR2 FQDESV (reference sequence). The CDR3 loop is CASSHRTGGAYYGYTF. DNA of the CDR3: TGTGCCAGCAGCCACCGGACAGGGGGCGCCTACTATGGCTACACCTTC.